This TCR beta chain derives from a study of Graves' ophthalmopathy and Graves' hyperthyroidism. Findings of the study overall: Most expanded clonotypes from thyroid (those above 0.001 frequency) were also found in blood.

This clonotype has at least ten counts. Its specificity is unknown. The CDR3 spans 16 residues. Germline V gene data show CDR1 as SQVTM and CDR2 as ANQGSEA. Trimming removed 0 bases from V and 5 bases from J; junction bases left unmatched: 8. The sequenced template was RNA, covering the TCR beta CDR3 region. RT-PCR was first run with HTBI primers, then multiplex PCR in a second round. TCRdb fed the multiplex PCR reads into MiXCR, producing one record per CDR3 protein. In the table there are approximately 210,000 distinct CDR3 sequences, under 25% of which are singletons. This clonotype originated in a woman in her forties or fifties with Graves' ophthalmopathy. Material: peripheral blood. This chain connects TRBV29-1 to TRBJ2-7; TRBD2 agrees at 12 bases. The CDR3 DNA is TGCAGCGTTGAAGATCGCCTAGCGGGAGGGCCCGACGAGCAGTACTTC. This translates into CSVEDRLAGGPDEQYF.